The present entry profiles one TCR beta chain with its context. Its antigen is undetermined. This could be a read error, since a much larger clone is one nucleotide away. Other DNA sequences within the sample encode an identical CDR3. This sample is part of a study of shared clonotypes between healthy human individuals. Study overall: The people who gave samples were two women and a few men aged 18 to 49. The study's findings and limits: What limited the represented genetic and exposure-history diversity was the small number of donors.

Ten immunoSEQ deep assay plates were used to sequence the DNA of unsorted PBMCs. Clones were sequenced by immunoSEQ multiplex PCR, and TCRdb holds only the in-frame ones, with some missing. This sample carries fewer than 600,000 clones, 75% to 80% of them seen once, and the ten largest clones take approximately 12%. CDR3 length equals 15 residues. The junction had 7 bases not matched to a gene; V was cut back by 6 bases and J by 3 bases. From germline, CDR1 is MNHEY and CDR2 SMNVEV (reference sequence). The clonotype originates from a middle-aged woman in good health. Some clones in this sample may be carry-over from other donors' samples. The sequenced sample consisted of PBMCs. This chain connects TRBV27 to TRBJ2-7; 11 nucleotides line up with TRBD2. CDR3 DNA: TGTGCCAGCAGCCCCGGACTAGCGGGTATCTACGAGCAGTACTTC. It codes for CASSPGLAGIYEQYF.